The 7 T cell receptor beta chains listed next were all sequenced from one sample in a study of radiation and T cells in renal cell carcinoma. Treatment denoted: treatment-naive control, cytoreductive nephrectomy. Data came from immunoSEQ multiplex PCR; TCRdb stores just in-frame clones and leaves some out. The table has approximately 12,000 clones, about 65% seen once. Sequences were derived from tumor tissue, sampled from a patient whose treatment was nephrectomy without radiotherapy. These receptors originate from an elderly woman with renal cell carcinoma.

V gene TRBV2 combines with J gene TRBJ2-1; D is unresolved. The V end was cut by 3 bases, the J end by 15 bases, with 12 bases between. The CDR3 runs to 11 residues. CDR1 and CDR2 (germline): SNHLY, FYNNEI. DNA for the CDR3: TGTGCCAGCAGTGAGTTAGTTGATCTGTTCTTC. It codes for CASSELVDLFF. Complete variable domain (other parts from reference TRBV2 and TRBJ2-1): EPEVTQTPSHQVTQMGQEVILRCVPISNHLYFYWYRQILGQKVEFLVSFYNNEISEKSEIFDDQFSVERPDGSNFTLKIRSTKLEDSAMYFCASSELVDLFFGPGTRLTVL.

In regard to this clone: Other DNA sequences from this sample encode an identical CDR3 as well. The chain couples TRBV28 to TRBJ2-7, with a weak D call TRBD1 (5 bases). The V and J ends lost 1 base and 0 bases respectively, with 7 bases between them. Germline assignment: CDR1 MDHEN and CDR2 SYDVKM. This CDR3 is built from 14 residues. CDR3 coding DNA: TGTGCCAGCAGTTTATATGACAGCTCCTACGAGCAGTACGTC. Encoded protein: CASSLYDSSYEQYV.

The V call is TRBV19, the J call TRBJ2-5, with 9 bases that match TRBD1. Per the germline V gene, CDR1 is LNHDA and CDR2 is SQIVND (reference sequence). The CDR3 consists of 14 residues. Germline trimming cut 8 bases from V and 4 bases from J; bases unmatched to any gene: 8. The chain's CDR3 is CASGRQGEGETQYF. As DNA, the CDR3 is TGTGCCAGTGGCCGACAGGGGGAAGGAGAGACCCAGTACTTC.

The rearrangement links TRBV5-1 to TRBJ2-3, with 8 bases lining up with TRBD2. CDR3 size: 16 residues. Germline CDR1 and CDR2: SGHRS and YFSETQ. The V and J ends lost 3 bases and 6 bases, in that order; junction bases with no gene match: 12. The CDR3 loop reads CASSSPGAGAGDTQYF. The CDR3 DNA follows: TGCGCCAGCAGCTCACCCGGAGCGGGGGCCGGGGATACGCAGTATTTT.

Here the CDR3 reads CASSYSIGSGANVLTF. CDR3 DNA sequence: TGTGCCAGCAGTTACTCGATCGGGTCTGGGGCCAACGTCCTGACTTTC. The V call is TRBV6-5, the J call TRBJ2-6; D unresolved. This CDR3 is 16 amino acids long. With 0 bases removed from V and 1 base from J, the gap between germline ends came to 7 bases. Germline-derived CDR1 and CDR2 are MNHEY and SVGAGI.

The rearrangement links TRBV19 to TRBJ1-3, with 11 bases identical to TRBD1. The CDR3 consists of 14 residues. Per germline, CDR1 LNHDA and CDR2 SQIVND (reference sequence). V was pared by 8 bases and J by 4 bases, with 4 bases of the junction left unmatched. The CDR3 DNA reads TGTGCCAGTGGACAGGGGGCAGGGGGAAACACCATATATTTT. It translates to CASGQGAGGNTIYF.

V usage is TRBV20-1 and J usage is TRBJ1-2, with 8 bases fitting TRBD1. Trimming cost V 8 bases and J 8 bases; bases outside gene matches: 7. Looked up from germline, CDR1 is DFQATT and CDR2 is SNEGSKA (reference sequence). This CDR3 spans 11 amino acids. CDR3 DNA sequence: TGCAGTACACAGGGGGTGGTCGGCTACACCTTC. Translated, it gives CSTQGVVGYTF.